The 12 T cell receptor beta chains below were found in one sample sequenced in a study of cytomegalovirus exposure and HLA in healthy donors. Vbeta (60) and Jbeta (13) primers were used in the PCR. Profiling relied on immunoSEQ multiplex PCR, and the TCRdb table lists in-frame clones only, not all of them. This table has more than 80,000 clones, about 72% appearing once. The material sequenced was PBMCs. The receptors derive from a woman aged 55-70 years in good health and CMV-seropositive.

The chain links TRBV6-6 to TRBJ1-5; possible D gene TRBD1, 6 bases. The CDR3 spans 14 residues. The V gene lost 6 bases and the J gene lost 4 bases, with 13 bases spanning the gap. Germline V CDR1 and CDR2: MNHNY, SVGAGI (reference sequence). The CDR3 coding sequence is TGTGCCAGCAGCCTCCAACAGGGTAATCAGCCCCAGCATTTT. Translation: CASSLQQGNQPQHF.

V usage is TRBV5-1 and J usage is TRBJ1-3, with 8 bases that match TRBD1. The trim removed 3 bases at V and 2 bases at J, leaving 7 bases unmatched. Germline V gene sequence: CDR1 SGHRS, CDR2 YFSETQ. The CDR3 length is 16 residues. This CDR3 reads CASSSGQGGAGNTIYF. In DNA form, the CDR3 reads TGCGCCAGCAGCTCTGGACAGGGAGGCGCTGGAAACACCATATATTTT.

The chain couples TRBV27 to TRBJ2-5, with 7 bases lining up with TRBD1. The trim removed 5 bases at V and 6 bases at J, leaving 9 bases unmatched. This CDR3 is built from 14 residues. Germline V lookup: CDR1 MNHEY, CDR2 SMNVEV (reference sequence). The CDR3 is CASSPVDRFKTQYF. The CDR3 DNA follows: TGTGCCAGCAGTCCGGTGGACAGGTTTAAGACCCAGTACTTC.

The genes are TRBV28 and TRBJ2-3; TRBD2 matches at 13 bases. With V trimmed by 2 bases and J by 2 bases, 4 bases remained unmatched. CDR1 and CDR2 from the germline V gene are MDHEN and SYDVKM. The CDR3 totals 17 residues. CDR3 residues: CASSLQGLAGDTDTQYF. The CDR3 DNA sequence: TGTGCCAGCAGTTTACAAGGACTAGCGGGAGACACAGATACGCAGTATTTT.

The V call is TRBV30, the J call TRBJ1-2; no clear D gene. With 2 bases removed from V and 5 bases from J, the gap between germline ends came to 9 bases. Germline lookup yields CDR1 GTSNPN and CDR2 SVGIG (reference sequence). CDR3 size: 12 residues. The CDR3 sequence is CAWSRRGYGYTF. CDR3 nucleotide sequence: TGTGCCTGGAGTCGGCGGGGTTATGGCTACACCTTC.

The chain combines TRBV9 with TRBJ2-3; TRBD2 aligns across 11 bases. Germline CDR1 SGDLS, CDR2 YYNGEE. Unmatched junction bases numbered 3, after V lost 3 bases and J lost 6 bases. The CDR3 runs to 14 residues. CDR3 sequence: CASSGGLAADTQYF. The CDR3 DNA sequence: TGTGCCAGCAGCGGGGGACTAGCGGCGGATACGCAGTATTTT.

J is TRBJ1-2 and V is TRBV5-1, with a tentative D call TRBD1 (5 bases). This CDR3 region has 14 residues. The germline CDR1 and CDR2 sequences are SGHRS and YFSETQ. The V and J ends lost 2 bases and 2 bases respectively, with 10 bases between them. This CDR3 is CASSFVSGNYGYTF. The CDR3 nucleotides read TGCGCCAGCAGCTTTGTTTCAGGGAACTATGGCTACACCTTC.

This clone was seen a handful of times. V is TRBV27 and J is TRBJ2-5; 8 positions match TRBD2. Unmatched junction bases numbered 11, after V lost 6 bases and J lost 5 bases. Germline CDR1 and CDR2: MNHEY and SMNVEV (reference sequence). The length of the CDR3 is 15 residues. The CDR3 is CASRRRGEGEETQYF. Written as DNA, the CDR3 is TGTGCCAGCAGGCGGCGGGGGGAGGGGGAGGAGACCCAGTACTTC.

The chain employs TRBV5-1 and TRBJ2-1, with TRBD1 matching 8 bases. Germline lookup yields CDR1 SGHRS and CDR2 YFSETQ. The CDR3 covers 17 residues. Germline trimming cut 4 bases from V and 6 bases from J; bases unmatched to any gene: 15. DNA for the CDR3: TGCGCCAGCAGCCCTTTCCCGGACAGGGATCCCTTCAATGAGCAGTTCTTC. Translation: CASSPFPDRDPFNEQFF.

CDR3 nucleotides: TGTGCCAGCTCACCAAGAGTAGCGGGGGTTTCCTACGAGCAGTACTTC. Translated, it gives CASSPRVAGVSYEQYF. This rearrangement joins TRBV18 to TRBJ2-7; 9 bases fit TRBD2. V shed 2 bases and J 1 base; nucleotides not matched to a gene: 6. Germline CDR1 KGHSH, CDR2 LQKENI. This CDR3 spans 16 amino acids.

The chain recombines TRBV7-3 with TRBJ1-3; possibly TRBD1 for D (5 bases). This CDR3 region has 13 residues. Germline assignment: CDR1 SGHTA and CDR2 FQGTGA. The V gene lost 3 bases and the J gene lost 2 bases, with 5 bases spanning the gap. DNA for the CDR3: TGTGCCAGCAGCTTGGGGCCTGGAAACACCATATATTTT. Its translation: CASSLGPGNTIYF.

The rearrangement joins TRBV7-3 to TRBJ2-5; the D gene is possibly TRBD2 (7 bases). Germline V gene lookup returns CDR1 SGHTA and CDR2 FQGTGA. The CDR3 is made up of 13 amino acids. V lost 3 bases and J lost 7, with 12 bases in between. CDR3 in amino acids: CASSFKGEGTQYF. For the CDR3, the DNA is TGTGCCAGCAGCTTCAAGGGGGAGGGGACCCAGTACTTC. The full variable domain, its missing parts supplied by reference TRBV7-3 and TRBJ2-5, is GAGVSQTPSNKVTEKGKYVELRCDPISGHTALYWYRQSLGQGPEFLIYFQGTGAADDSGLPNDRFFAVRPEGSVSTLKIQRTERGDSAVYLCASSFKGEGTQYFGPGTRLLVL.